This section outlines one T cell receptor beta chain sequence together with its context. Per the germline V gene, CDR1 is MNHEY and CDR2 is SVGEGT. Trimming left V 2 bases short and J 5 bases short, with 9 bases between. This CDR3 has 13 residues. The participants were between about 18 and 90 years old and came from under 25 US areas. Cohort allocation depended upon clinical history that participants reported. The record originates from a study of blood T cell repertoires in COVID-19. Overall study context: The United States, Italy and Spain were the sources of the acute and convalescent COVID-19 samples.

Per the original data handling: Reference gene primers were amplified, and this amplification served to estimate nucleated cell counts. TCRdb's table, derived via immunoSEQ multiplex PCR, lists solely in-frame clones and lacks some. That table furnishes V, J and clone size, whereas the DNA furnished D and trimming. The sample has 400,000 or so clones, about 90% seen once. This sequence was found in a man aged 35-49 years in a cohort exposed to, infected with or recovered from COVID-19 (not recorded which). This chain links TRBV6-2 or TRBV6-3 with TRBJ2-5; possibly TRBD2 for D (6 bases). Sequencing was performed on PBMCs or T cells enriched from blood (not recorded which). CDR3 sequence: CASSYKGGETQYF. Here the CDR3 DNA reads TGTGCCAGCAGTTACAAGGGAGGTGAGACCCAGTACTTC.